The 22 T cell receptor beta chains reported below all come from one sample, sequenced in a study of CD8 T cell repertoires and HIV-1 epitope variants. No antigen has been identified for these receptors. Using immunoSEQ multiplex PCR, the repertoire was profiled, and TCRdb retains in-frame clones only, with some absent. The sample carries about 5,600 clones, 55% to 75% recorded once. Sequencing input: cultured CD8+ T cells derived from PBMCs. These receptors were obtained from a male donor with HIV.

Note on this clone: Other nucleotide sequences from this sample produce the same CDR3. The chain employs TRBV9 and TRBJ1-3; no firm D call. Per the germline V gene, CDR1 is SGDLS and CDR2 is YYNGEE. The CDR3 extends over 18 amino acids. Trimming shortened V by 3 bases and J by 0 bases, and 19 bases separated the two germline ends. CDR3 amino acids: CASSAAGGIGLSGNTIYF. The CDR3 DNA is TGTGCCAGCAGCGCCGCGGGAGGGATTGGACTCTCTGGAAACACCATATATTTT. The complete variable domain, with remaining parts taken from reference TRBV9 and TRBJ1-3, reads DSGVTQTPKHLITATGQRVTLRCSPRSGDLSVYWYQQSLDQGLQFLIQYYNGEERAKGNILERFSAQQFPDLHSELNLSSLELGDSALYFCASSAAGGIGLSGNTIYFGEGSWLTVV.

The V gene is TRBV7-2, the J gene TRBJ2-3; weak D call: TRBD2 (6 bases). Germline V gene lookup returns CDR1 SGHTA and CDR2 FQGNSA. V lost 8 bases, J lost 1 base, and 10 bases lay in between. There are 13 residues in the CDR3. In nucleotides, the CDR3 is TGTGCCAGCCTCATAGCGGGCACAGATACGCAGTATTTT. Translation: CASLIAGTDTQYF.

This CDR3 is CASGGASGGSYNEQFF. CDR3 coding DNA: TGCGCCAGCGGAGGAGCTAGCGGGGGTTCCTACAATGAGCAGTTCTTC. The chain carries TRBV5-1 and TRBJ2-1; 10 nucleotides match TRBD2. Germline assignment: CDR1 SGHRS and CDR2 YFSETQ. Trimming removed 7 bases from V and 1 base from J; junction bases left unmatched: 8. This CDR3 region has 16 residues. The whole variable domain, remainder taken from reference TRBV5-1 and TRBJ2-1, is KAGVTQTPRYLIKTRGQQVTLSCSPISGHRSVSWYQQTPGQGLQFLFEYFSETQRNKGNFPGRFSGRQFSNSRSEMNVSTLELGDSALYLCASGGASGGSYNEQFFGPGTRLTVL.

This clone was recorded a few times. The chain couples TRBV25-1 to TRBJ1-1; 7 nucleotides line up with TRBD1. This CDR3 spans 17 amino acids. The germline gives CDR1 MGHDK, CDR2 SYGVNS. V shed 6 bases, J shed 1 base, and the junction held 14 bases outside the gene matches. CDR3 amino acids: CASSPSQGDMGNTEAFF. The CDR3 DNA is TGTGCCAGCAGCCCCTCCCAGGGGGATATGGGGAACACTGAAGCTTTCTTT.

The chain couples TRBV6-5 to TRBJ1-2; no reliable D call. V was cut by 6 bases and J by 4 bases, with 12 bases left in between. Germline V CDR1 and CDR2: MNHEY, SVGAGI. The CDR3 spans 13 residues. The CDR3 DNA reads as TGTGCCAGCAGCCCCGACTGGAGCTATGGCTACACCTTC. It encodes CASSPDWSYGYTF.

This chain uses TRBV7-6 with TRBJ2-1, with D perhaps matching TRBD2 (6 bases). CDR1 and CDR2 (germline): SGHVS, FNYEAQ. The CDR3 has 15 amino acids. V shed 2 bases and J shed 4 bases, with 12 bases lying between them. CDR3 protein: CASSLPRERYNEQFF. As DNA, the CDR3 is TGTGCCAGCAGCTTACCTCGGGAGAGGTACAATGAGCAGTTCTTC.

This clone has only one observation. This sequence joins TRBV7-8 and TRBJ2-1; either TRBD1 or TRBD2 may fit D (6 bases each). V lost 5 bases and J 8 bases, leaving 34 bases between the germline ends. The CDR3 length is 20 residues. CDR1 and CDR2 (germline): SGHVS, FQNEAQ. The CDR3 DNA follows: TGTGCCAGCAGCCTACCGGGACATCGGGCCGGCACGGGAGCTCTTGATGAGCAGTTCTTC. Amino acids: CASSLPGHRAGTGALDEQFF.

The V gene is TRBV19, the J gene TRBJ1-2; TRBD1 matches at 7 bases. Germline CDR1 reads LNHDA; CDR2 reads SQIVND (reference sequence). J was trimmed by 4 bases and V by 8 bases; bases with no gene match: 16. The length of the CDR3 is 16 residues. The CDR3 region is CASCRDSLYSSYGYTF. The CDR3 nucleotides read TGTGCCAGTTGTCGGGACAGTCTTTATTCCTCCTATGGCTACACCTTC.

V and J are TRBV4-1 and TRBJ2-1; TRBD2 is a possible D gene (7 bases). The length of the CDR3 is 15 residues. The germline V gene encodes CDR1 MGHRA and CDR2 YSYEKL. The germline V and J ends were trimmed by 2 bases and 8 bases, with 16 bases remaining between them. The CDR3 loop reads CASSQLIQGGDEQFF. CDR3 bases: TGCGCCAGCAGCCAACTTATACAGGGAGGGGATGAGCAGTTCTTC.

The CDR3 protein is CASSRPDLGPYGYTF. CDR3 in DNA: TGCGCCAGCAGTCGGCCGGACCTGGGGCCCTATGGCTACACCTTC. The J gene is TRBJ1-2, the V gene TRBV23-1, with D perhaps matching TRBD1 (5 bases). TRBV23-1 is recorded as an ORF, its role being uncertain. The CDR3 extends over 15 amino acids. V dropped 4 bases and J dropped 4 bases, with 16 bases sitting between them.

The V gene is TRBV18, the J gene TRBJ2-5; maybe TRBD2 (5 bases). The CDR3 runs to 12 residues. CDR1 KGHSH and CDR2 LQKENI come from the germline V gene. Trimming cost V 3 bases and J 4 bases, with 6 bases left between them. CDR3 bases: TGTGCCAGCTCACCCGAGGGAGAGACCCAGTACTTC. Protein: CASSPEGETQYF. The entire variable domain, with the rest obtained from reference TRBV18 and TRBJ2-5, is as follows: NAGVMQNPRHLVRRRGQEARLRCSPMKGHSHVYWYRQLPEEGLKFMVYLQKENIIDESGMPKERFSAEFPKEGPSILRIQQVVRGDSAAYFCASSPEGETQYFGPGTRLLVL.

The chain recombines TRBV27 with TRBJ1-4; D not certain. The CDR3 is 15 residues long. Germline V lookup: CDR1 MNHEY, CDR2 SMNVEV (reference sequence). V gave up 6 bases and J gave up 7 bases, with 18 bases separating them. The CDR3 DNA sequence: TGTGCCAGCAGACGTGGAGGATCATGGTTTGAAAAACTGTTTTTT. Protein: CASRRGGSWFEKLFF.

This clone has a handful of counts. V and J are TRBV5-6 and TRBJ2-1; 8 nucleotides match TRBD2. Germline values: CDR1 SGHDT, CDR2 YYEEEE. The J segment lost 0 bases and the V segment lost 0 bases, leaving 2 bases of the junction unmatched. The CDR3 sequence is 16 residues long. Here the CDR3 reads CASSLERGSSYNEQFF. The CDR3 DNA sequence: TGTGCCAGCAGCTTGGAGCGGGGGAGCTCCTACAATGAGCAGTTCTTC. Using reference TRBV5-6 and TRBJ2-1 for the parts outside the CDR3, the full variable domain is DAGVTQSPTHLIKTRGQQVTLRCSPKSGHDTVSWYQQALGQGPQFIFQYYEEEERQRGNFPDRFSGHQFPNYSSELNVNALLLGDSALYLCASSLERGSSYNEQFFGPGTRLTVL.

The rearrangement uses TRBV19 and TRBJ2-2, with D possibly TRBD2 on 5 matching bases. V lost 10 bases to trimming and J lost 3 bases, with 9 bases between them. CDR3 length equals 12 residues. Germline CDR1 and CDR2: LNHDA and SQIVND (reference sequence). Written as DNA, the CDR3 is TGTGCCACTCTAGCTGACACCGGGGAGCTGTTTTTT. This codes for CATLADTGELFF.

The gene calls are TRBV27 and TRBJ2-7; D is possibly TRBD1 (5 bases). CDR3 length: 14 amino acids. The germline CDR1 and CDR2 sequences are MNHEY and SMNVEV (reference sequence). Trimming removed 3 bases from V and 3 bases from J, with 12 bases in between. This CDR3 reads CASSLGLGSYEQYF. DNA for the CDR3: TGTGCCAGCAGTTTGGGGCTTGGCAGCTACGAGCAGTACTTC.

The V and J genes are TRBV5-4 and TRBJ2-2; TRBD2 agrees at 10 bases. CDR1 is SGHNT, CDR2 YYREEE, per germline (reference sequence). Losses at the gene ends were 4 bases for V and 4 bases for J; bases not matched to a gene: 7. The CDR3 runs 16 residues. CDR3 protein: CASSPLAGAATGELFF. The CDR3 region has the DNA TGTGCCAGCAGCCCTCTAGCGGGGGCCGCCACCGGGGAGCTGTTTTTT. The variable domain in full, completed from reference TRBV5-4 and TRBJ2-2, reads ETGVTQSPTHLIKTRGQQVTLRCSSQSGHNTVSWYQQALGQGPQFIFQYYREEENGRGNFPPRFSGLQFPNYSSELNVNALELDDSALYLCASSPLAGAATGELFFGEGSRLTVL.

The chain recombines TRBV7-2 with TRBJ2-7; tentative D call: TRBD2 (6 bases). Germline V gene lookup returns CDR1 SGHTA and CDR2 FQGNSA. Trimming stripped 1 base from V and 9 bases from J, with 10 bases between. This CDR3 is built from 12 residues. The CDR3 sequence: CASSLVPSVQYF. CDR3 sequence (DNA): TGTGCCAGCAGCTTAGTCCCTAGCGTGCAGTACTTC.

This rearrangement joins TRBV7-2 to TRBJ2-5; 13 nucleotides line up with TRBD2. The CDR3 covers 17 residues. V shed 5 bases, J shed 1 base, and the junction held 7 bases outside the gene matches. Germline V gene sequence: CDR1 SGHTA, CDR2 FQGNSA. Here the CDR3 DNA reads TGTGCCAGCAGCCTTGGACTAGCGGGGGACCCCCAAGAGACCCAGTACTTC. As protein: CASSLGLAGDPQETQYF.

This clone was observed once. The chain has TRBV19 and TRBJ1-5; D is undetermined. The V end was cut by 5 bases, the J end by 3 bases, with 14 bases between. This CDR3 is built from 15 residues. In germline, CDR1 is LNHDA, CDR2 SQIVND (reference sequence). CDR3 nucleotide sequence: TGTGCCAGTAGTCTCGACCTACTCTCCAATCAGCCCCAGCATTTT. Amino acid sequence: CASSLDLLSNQPQHF.

The chain has TRBV5-8 and TRBJ2-1; 15 bases map to TRBD2. V lost 3 bases and J lost 10; bases outside the gene matches: 5. The germline CDR1 and CDR2 sequences are SGHTS and YDEGEE. The CDR3 length is 15 residues. The CDR3 DNA sequence: TGTGCCAGCAGCTCACCGGGACTAGCGGGAGGAGAGCAGTTCTTC. Residues: CASSSPGLAGGEQFF.

The gene calls are TRBV14 and TRBJ2-7; the match to TRBD1 covers 10 bases. Trimming removed 0 bases from V and 3 bases from J; junction bases left unmatched: 5. CDR1 is SGHDN, CDR2 FVKESK, per germline. This CDR3 has 16 amino acids. CDR3 protein: CASSQDLGTGDYEQYF. The CDR3 nucleotides are TGTGCCAGCAGCCAAGATCTTGGGACAGGGGACTACGAGCAGTACTTC.

The V call is TRBV7-9, the J call TRBJ2-2; 8 positions agree with TRBD1. V lost 6 bases, J lost 7 bases, and 7 bases stayed unmatched. The germline gives CDR1 SEHNR, CDR2 FQNEAQ (reference sequence). This CDR3 has 14 residues. The CDR3 here is CASSSQGVGGELFF. The CDR3 nucleotides read TGTGCCAGCAGTTCACAGGGGGTTGGCGGGGAGCTGTTTTTT.